The 8 T cell receptor beta chains given below trace back to one sample, sequenced in a study of siplizumab effects on memory and regulatory T cells. This table comes from immunoSEQ multiplex PCR, and its TCRdb copy is limited to in-frame clones, with some not included. The sample yields over 80,000 clones, over 90% seen once. Specimen: non-Treg CD4+ T cells sorted from blood. These receptors were collected from a human donor in good health.

The V call is TRBV6-4, the J call TRBJ2-1; D is unresolved. Germline V gene data show CDR1 as MRHNA and CDR2 as SNTAGT. The germline V and J ends were trimmed by 5 bases and 1 base, with 9 bases remaining between them. CDR3 size: 14 residues. CDR3 sequence reads: CASSPLGSYNEQFF. Written as DNA, the CDR3 is TGTGCCAGCAGTCCACTTGGGTCCTACAATGAGCAGTTCTTC.

The chain has TRBV7-2 and TRBJ1-1, with TRBD1 identical over 7 bases. Germline V lookup: CDR1 SGHTA, CDR2 FQGNSA. Trimming took 5 bases from V and 10 from J; bases not matched to a gene: 7. The length of the CDR3 is 12 residues. The CDR3 DNA reads as TGTGCCAGCAGCCGGGACAGCTTTTCAGCTTTCTTT. It is translated as CASSRDSFSAFF.

The DNA of the CDR3 is TGCAGCGGGCTAGCGGAGTACTACAATGAGCAGTTCTTC. Its protein is CSGLAEYYNEQFF. This chain uses TRBV29-1 with TRBJ2-1, with 7 nucleotides matching TRBD2. This CDR3 has 13 amino acids. The germline gives CDR1 SQVTM, CDR2 ANQGSEA. V was clipped by 7 bases and J by 3 bases; unmatched bases: 6.

The V gene is TRBV28, the J gene TRBJ1-1, with D uncertain. The CDR3 covers 12 residues. In germline, CDR1 is MDHEN, CDR2 SYDVKM. V was clipped by 2 bases and J by 5 bases, with 6 bases between them. CDR3 sequence: CASSLRRTEAFF. CDR3 coding DNA: TGTGCCAGCAGTTTACGGCGGACTGAAGCTTTCTTT. The variable domain in full, with the rest retrieved from reference TRBV28 and TRBJ1-1, is DVKVTQSSRYLVKRTGEKVFLECVQDMDHENMFWYRQDPGLGLRLIYFSYDVKMKEKGDIPEGYSVSREKKERFSLILESASTNQTSMYLCASSLRRTEAFFGQGTRLTVV.

The gene calls are TRBV28 and TRBJ2-7; a weak D match, TRBD2 (6 bases). Between the trimmed V and J ends, which lost 6 bases and 3 bases, there was a span of 18 bases. The CDR3 length is 15 residues. CDR1 MDHEN and CDR2 SYDVKM come from the germline V gene. CDR3 residues: CASRNAFGGVYEQYF. In nucleotides, the CDR3 is TGTGCCAGCAGAAACGCCTTCGGGGGAGTCTACGAGCAGTACTTC. The variable domain in full, with the rest retrieved from reference TRBV28 and TRBJ2-7, is DVKVTQSSRYLVKRTGEKVFLECVQDMDHENMFWYRQDPGLGLRLIYFSYDVKMKEKGDIPEGYSVSREKKERFSLILESASTNQTSMYLCASRNAFGGVYEQYFGPGTRLTVT.

This clone was seen a single time. The chain carries TRBV11-2 and TRBJ2-5, with D perhaps being TRBD1 or TRBD2 (6 bases each). Looked up from germline, CDR1 is SGHAT and CDR2 is FQNNGV. The CDR3 is 16 residues long. V was cut by 2 bases and J by 5 bases, with 18 bases left in between. CDR3 DNA sequence: TGTGCCAGCAGCTTACCCTTTGGGGGGCGAAGGGAGACCCAGTACTTC. This encodes CASSLPFGGRRETQYF.

The rearrangement joins TRBV28 to TRBJ1-2; D is ambiguous. Trimming cost V 2 bases and J 2 bases, with 3 bases left between them. CDR3 length: 12 amino acids. Germline lookup yields CDR1 MDHEN and CDR2 SYDVKM. The CDR3 sequence: CASSLVNYGYTF. CDR3 in DNA: TGTGCCAGCAGTTTAGTGAACTATGGCTACACCTTC.

This chain connects TRBV18 to TRBJ2-2, with a weak D call TRBD1 (6 bases). V shed 4 bases and J shed 4 bases, with 13 bases lying between them. The CDR3 contains 15 residues. Per the germline V gene, CDR1 is KGHSH and CDR2 is LQKENI. This CDR3 reads CASSQETGGTGELFF. CDR3 coding DNA: TGTGCCAGCTCACAGGAGACAGGTGGCACCGGGGAGCTGTTTTTT. The entire variable domain, with the rest obtained from reference TRBV18 and TRBJ2-2, is as follows: NAGVMQNPRHLVRRRGQEARLRCSPMKGHSHVYWYRQLPEEGLKFMVYLQKENIIDESGMPKERFSAEFPKEGPSILRIQQVVRGDSAAYFCASSQETGGTGELFFGEGSRLTVL.